Below are 22 T cell receptor beta chains sequenced from a single sample in a study of CD8 T cells in ankylosing spondylitis. The antigens these receptors bind are not known. Findings of the study overall: The study identified a TCR beta motif of several highly homologous variants that appeared characteristic of ankylosing spondylitis blood.

MiXCR was run by TCRdb on the 5' RACE reads, yielding one entry per CDR3 protein. The data show fewer than 550,000 distinct CDR3 sequences, approximately 5% seen once. Sequenced: blood, either unsorted or a sorted T cell fraction (not recorded which). The receptors here all came from a male donor with ankylosing spondylitis.

This clonotype was counted at least ten times. J is TRBJ1-1 and V is TRBV27; 9 nucleotides agree with TRBD1. CDR3 length: 12 amino acids. Losses at the gene ends were 6 bases for V and 8 bases for J; bases not matched to a gene: 4. Looked up from germline, CDR1 is MNHEY and CDR2 is SMNVEV (reference sequence). This CDR3 is CASRTGGAEAFF. CDR3 sequence (DNA): TGTGCCAGCAGAACAGGGGGCGCCGAAGCTTTCTTT.

This clonotype was seen ten or more times. The chain recombines TRBV5-1 with TRBJ2-7; 7 bases map to TRBD1. The CDR3 is made up of 14 amino acids. Germline lookup yields CDR1 SGHRS and CDR2 YFSETQ. The V gene end was trimmed by 4 bases and the J gene end by 2 bases; junction bases not matched to a gene: 6. The CDR3 spells CASSAAGGTYEQYF. The CDR3 coding sequence is TGCGCCAGCAGCGCGGCAGGGGGTACCTACGAGCAGTACTTC.

In this sample, this clonotype turned up a few times. The rearrangement uses TRBV18 and TRBJ2-6; D remains ambiguous. This CDR3 spans 16 amino acids. Germline-derived CDR1 and CDR2 are KGHSH and LQKENI. Trimming stripped 6 bases from V and 0 bases from J, with 12 bases between. CDR3 amino acids: CASSPGRASGANVLTF. CDR3 sequence (DNA): TGTGCCAGCTCTCCTGGACGGGCCTCTGGGGCCAACGTCCTGACTTTC.

This clonotype was seen at least ten times. The rearrangement links TRBV28 to TRBJ2-5; TRBD2 might be the D (5 bases). The V gene lost 8 bases and the J gene lost 1 base, with 11 bases spanning the gap. In germline, CDR1 is MDHEN, CDR2 SYDVKM. The length of the CDR3 is 13 residues. CDR3 in DNA: TGTGCCAGCCTTCCCAGCGGCCAAGAGACCCAGTACTTC. It translates to CASLPSGQETQYF.

This clonotype was detected many times. This chain links TRBV5-6 with TRBJ1-1; D is ambiguous. The CDR3 runs to 14 residues. Germline lookup yields CDR1 SGHDT and CDR2 YYEEEE. V was shortened by 0 bases and J by 1 base, with 7 bases between the two germline ends. The CDR3 DNA is TGTGCCAGCAGCTTGGTAGGGAGGAACACTGAAGCTTTCTTT. Protein: CASSLVGRNTEAFF.

Ten or more counts support this clonotype. CDR3 DNA: TGTGCCACCCGCCGGGGGTTCCCGAACACCGGGGAGCTGTTTTTT. Amino acid sequence: CATRRGFPNTGELFF. The genes are TRBV24-1 and TRBJ2-2; a weak D match, TRBD2 (6 bases). Germline-derived CDR1 and CDR2 are KGHDR and SFDVKD. The CDR3 runs 15 residues. V gave up 9 bases and J gave up 0 bases, with 13 bases separating them.

This clonotype was observed many times. The V and J genes are TRBV7-8 and TRBJ2-5, with 12 bases identical to TRBD2. Trimming removed 3 bases from V and 6 bases from J; junction bases left unmatched: 14. The CDR3 runs to 18 residues. The V gene's germline CDR1 is SGHVS and CDR2 FQNEAQ. The CDR3 is CASSFKTSGGLTEKTQYF. CDR3 bases: TGTGCCAGCAGCTTTAAGACTAGCGGGGGCCTTACGGAAAAGACCCAGTACTTC.

This clonotype was recorded many times. The chain carries TRBV24-1 and TRBJ2-5; D ambiguous. The CDR3 runs to 12 residues. Germline V gene sequence: CDR1 KGHDR, CDR2 SFDVKD. The germline V and J ends were trimmed by 0 bases and 5 bases, with 3 bases remaining between them. CDR3 in DNA: TGTGCCACCAGTGATTTGGAGGAGACCCAGTACTTC. It translates to CATSDLEETQYF.

The table lists this clonotype with many counts. The chain has TRBV20-1 and TRBJ2-1; 11 bases are shared with TRBD2. Germline values: CDR1 DFQATT, CDR2 SNEGSKA (reference sequence). The CDR3 is 14 residues long. The V segment lost 2 bases and the J segment 8 bases; nucleotides outside the gene matches: 5. This chain's CDR3 is CSARPGLAAHEQFF. CDR3 in DNA: TGCAGTGCTAGACCGGGACTAGCGGCCCATGAGCAGTTCTTC.

This clonotype showed up many times. This chain uses TRBV5-1 with TRBJ2-5; TRBD2 aligns across 7 bases. The CDR3 runs to 15 residues. V was pared by 0 bases and J by 0 bases, with 2 bases of the junction left unmatched. Germline CDR1 is SGHRS and CDR2 is YFSETQ. For the CDR3, the DNA is TGCGCCAGCAGCTTGGCCGGGACTAACCAAGAGACCCAGTACTTC. Its translation is CASSLAGTNQETQYF. Combining the CDR3 with reference TRBV5-1 and TRBJ2-5 gives the whole variable domain KAGVTQTPRYLIKTRGQQVTLSCSPISGHRSVSWYQQTPGQGLQFLFEYFSETQRNKGNFPGRFSGRQFSNSRSEMNVSTLELGDSALYLCASSLAGTNQETQYFGPGTRLLVL.

In this sample, this clonotype turned up many times. This chain links TRBV4-3 with TRBJ2-7, with D maybe TRBD1 (5 bases). Trimming left V 2 bases short and J 5 bases short, with 19 bases between. The CDR3 is 16 amino acids. Germline loops: CDR1 LGHNA, CDR2 YSLEER. The CDR3 nucleotides are TGCGCCAGCAGCCAATCAATCAGGGATGGGTCGGACGAGCAGTACTTC. Its protein is CASSQSIRDGSDEQYF.

At least ten counts were recorded for this clonotype. The V call is TRBV5-1, the J call TRBJ1-1, with D tentatively TRBD1 (6 bases). This CDR3 spans 13 amino acids. V dropped 5 bases and J dropped 5 bases, with 13 bases sitting between them. The germline V gene encodes CDR1 SGHRS and CDR2 YFSETQ. This chain's CDR3 is CASRGPQGTEAFF. The CDR3 bases are TGCGCCAGCAGAGGACCTCAGGGGACTGAAGCTTTCTTT.

This clonotype was counted at least ten times. The chain uses TRBV7-2 and TRBJ2-1; the D is unclear. The CDR3 totals 14 residues. The V end was cut by 0 bases, the J end by 4 bases, with 7 bases between. From germline, CDR1 is SGHTA and CDR2 FQGNSA. The CDR3 DNA is TGTGCCAGCAGCTTAGCGAATCAGTACAATGAGCAGTTCTTC. Amino acids: CASSLANQYNEQFF.

This clonotype was picked up many times. The chain employs TRBV29-1 and TRBJ2-3; 8 bases agree with TRBD2. Germline V gives CDR1 SQVTM, CDR2 ANQGSEA. This CDR3 has 15 amino acids. V was pared by 3 bases and J by 0 bases, with 5 bases of the junction left unmatched. The CDR3 coding sequence is TGCAGCGTTGATGGGACTAGGGAGAGCACAGATACGCAGTATTTT. Translating it yields CSVDGTRESTDTQYF.

There are many counts of this clonotype. In nucleotides, the CDR3 is TGTGCCAGCAGCGTGTGGACAGGTCGGAGCACTGAAGCTTTCTTT. This gives the protein CASSVWTGRSTEAFF. This chain links TRBV7-9 with TRBJ1-1; 7 positions match TRBD1. The germline CDR1 and CDR2 sequences are SEHNR and FQNEAQ (reference sequence). CDR3 length: 15 residues. J was trimmed by 4 bases and V by 5 bases; bases with no gene match: 10.

There are many counts of this clonotype. This chain uses TRBV7-9 with TRBJ1-2; no clear D gene. This CDR3 is built from 14 residues. Germline lookup yields CDR1 SEHNR and CDR2 FQNEAQ (reference sequence). Trimming left V 5 bases short and J 5 bases short, with 15 bases between. The chain's CDR3 is CASSLAARSYGYTF. CDR3 sequence (DNA): TGTGCCAGCAGCCTGGCGGCCAGAAGTTATGGCTACACCTTC.

This clonotype was seen many times. The chain employs TRBV4-3 and TRBJ1-4, with 7 bases fitting TRBD1. CDR3 length: 15 residues. From germline, CDR1 is LGHNA and CDR2 YSLEER. Trimming at V came to 1 base and at J to 2 bases, leaving 1 base not matched to a gene. This chain's CDR3 is CASSQATGTNEKLFF. The CDR3 DNA reads TGCGCCAGCAGCCAAGCGACAGGGACTAATGAAAAACTGTTTTTT.

This clonotype has a handful of counts. The chain uses TRBV20-1 and TRBJ1-1; D remains unclear. This CDR3 region has 12 residues. With 2 bases removed from V and 5 bases from J, the gap between germline ends came to 9 bases. CDR1 is DFQATT, CDR2 SNEGSKA, per germline (reference sequence). The CDR3 reads CSARPRETEAFF. The DNA of the CDR3 is TGCAGTGCTAGACCGAGGGAAACTGAAGCTTTCTTT.

This clonotype was picked up many times. The genes are TRBV5-1 and TRBJ2-5; 7 nucleotides agree with TRBD2. V was pared by 3 bases and J by 3 bases, with 2 bases of the junction left unmatched. Germline lookup yields CDR1 SGHRS and CDR2 YFSETQ. The CDR3 extends over 13 amino acids. As DNA, the CDR3 is TGCGCCAGCAGCTCCGGGACTAAAGAGACCCAGTACTTC. Its protein is CASSSGTKETQYF.

Ten or more counts support this clonotype. This likely comes from a read error, as the CDR3 has no conserved phenylalanine or tryptophan at its end. The limits of the CDR3 on the DNA are not certain, so only TCRdb's listed CDR3 is given. The CDR3 spells CASSALPDTPPAY. The V and J genes are TRBV5-1 and TRBJ1-2; the table names TRBD1, a call not compared with the DNA. Germline values: CDR1 SGHRS, CDR2 YFSETQ. Termini included, the CDR3 measures 13 amino acids.

This clonotype was seen only a few times. The V call is TRBV27, the J call TRBJ1-6; 7 bases match TRBD1. The CDR3 consists of 17 residues. V was clipped by 4 bases and J by 0 bases; unmatched bases: 6. The germline CDR1 and CDR2 sequences are MNHEY and SMNVEV (reference sequence). Here the CDR3 DNA reads TGTGCCAGCAGTTCACAGACAGGGCGCTCCTATAATTCACCCCTCCACTTT. Encoded protein: CASSSQTGRSYNSPLHF.

This clonotype has a handful of counts. The chain links TRBV5-1 to TRBJ2-5, with D possibly matching TRBD2 (5 bases). Germline V lookup: CDR1 SGHRS, CDR2 YFSETQ. The CDR3 contains 13 residues. Trimming removed 4 bases at V and 5 bases at J, with 12 bases between. In DNA form, the CDR3 reads TGCGCCAGCAGCGCTGGAGAGGGTGAGACCCAGTACTTC. This translates into CASSAGEGETQYF.